These T cell receptor beta chains were read from a single sample in a study of early T cells in non-severe SARS-CoV-2 infection. TCRdb re-called the 5' RACE reads with MiXCR, one entry per CDR3 protein. The sample lists 75,000 to 80,000 distinct CDR3 sequences, over 9% occurring once. Sequencing was performed on whole blood. Source of these receptors: an adult who was a healthcare worker with PCR-confirmed SARS-CoV-2 infection or an uninfected control (not recorded which). The CDR3 runs from the conserved cysteine through the conserved F or W. A D gene is named only where the DNA matches it firmly. For some rows the clone size is stated as once, few or many, or as a class when expanded; others skip it.

DNA: TGTGCCAGCAGTGAAACAGGCAGGCTTTATGGCTACACCTTC
CDR3: CASSETGRLYGYTF
J: TRBJ1-2
size: many
D: .
V: TRBV6-1

DNA: TGTGCCAGCAGAGGGACTAGCGGAAACCTGGTGACCCAGTACTTC
CDR3: CASRGTSGNLVTQYF
J: TRBJ2-5
size: .
D: TRBD2
V: TRBV2

DNA: TGTGCCAGCAGCCAAGATGAGACGGGAGTCATCTCCTACGAGCAGTACTTC
CDR3: CASSQDETGVISYEQYF
J: TRBJ2-7
size: .
D: .
V: TRBV3-1

DNA: TGCGCCAGCAGCTCGGACAGGGGGCTTCTCGAGCAGTACTTC
CDR3: CASSSDRGLLEQYF
J: TRBJ2-7
size: few
D: TRBD1
V: TRBV5-1

DNA: TGTGCCATCAGTGCCACAGGGGCCCCCCTGTACAATGAGCAGTTCTTC
CDR3: CAISATGAPLYNEQFF
J: TRBJ2-1
size: .
D: TRBD1
V: TRBV10-3

DNA: TGCGCCAGCAGCTTGGCGACCATACTAGCGGGAAGCCACAATGAGCAGTTCTTC
CDR3: CASSLATILAGSHNEQFF
J: TRBJ2-1
size: many
D: TRBD2
V: TRBV5-1

DNA: TGTGCCAGCAGCCAGGGGAGCGGTGGCCCGGGGGAGCAGTTCTTC
CDR3: CASSQGSGGPGEQFF
J: TRBJ2-1
size: .
D: .
V: TRBV3-1

DNA: TGTGCCAGCAGCTTAGGGAACAGCAATCAGCCCCAGCATTTT
CDR3: CASSLGNSNQPQHF
J: TRBJ1-5
size: many
D: .
V: TRBV7-9

DNA: TGTGCCAGCAGCTTAGCAGCTACTTACAATGAGCAGTTCTTC
CDR3: CASSLAATYNEQFF
J: TRBJ2-1
size: .
D: .
V: TRBV7-8

DNA: TGTGCCAGCAGTTCTCTAGCGGGGACAGATACGCAGTATTTT
CDR3: CASSSLAGTDTQYF
J: TRBJ2-3
size: .
D: TRBD2
V: TRBV28

DNA: TGTGCCAGCAGCCAAGATCTTGTCGGGAACACCGGGGAGCTGTTTTTT
CDR3: CASSQDLVGNTGELFF
J: TRBJ2-2
size: .
D: .
V: TRBV14

DNA: TGTGCCAGCAGCTCGGGACTAGCTGGAGATACGCAGTATTTT
CDR3: CASSSGLAGDTQYF
J: TRBJ2-3
size: many
D: TRBD2
V: TRBV5-4

DNA: TGTGCCAGCAAGGGGGCGCCGGGCACAGATACGCAGTATTTT
CDR3: CASKGAPGTDTQYF
J: TRBJ2-3
size: many
D: TRBD1
V: TRBV2

DNA: TGTGCCAGCAGTTCCTCCGGGGCATATGGCTACACCTTC
CDR3: CASSSSGAYGYTF
J: TRBJ1-2
size: many
D: .
V: TRBV28

DNA: TGTGCCAGCAGCTCCGGTCGGGACAGTAGTTATTGCGAAGCTTTCTTT
CDR3: CASSSGRDSSYCEAFF
J: TRBJ1-1
size: many
D: TRBD1
V: TRBV7-8

DNA: TGTGCCAGCAGCTTACGGAGATACGAGCAGTACTTC
CDR3: CASSLRRYEQYF
J: TRBJ2-7
size: many
D: .
V: TRBV13

DNA: TGTGCCAGCAGCTCCGAACCCACAGATACGCAGTATTTT
CDR3: CASSSEPTDTQYF
J: TRBJ2-3
size: many
D: .
V: TRBV11-2

DNA: TGTGCCAGCAGCCAAGCGGGAGGCGGTGAGACCCAGTACTTC
CDR3: CASSQAGGGETQYF
J: TRBJ2-5
size: few
D: TRBD2
V: TRBV7-9

DNA: TGTGCCAGCAGCTCCGGGCCCGGGAACGAGCAGTACTTC
CDR3: CASSSGPGNEQYF
J: TRBJ2-7
size: many
D: .
V: TRBV11-1

DNA: TGTGCCATCAGTGAGTCTGGAGGCCGACACAATGAGCAGTTCTTC
CDR3: CAISESGGRHNEQFF
J: TRBJ2-1
size: many
D: .
V: TRBV10-3

DNA: TGTGCCAGCAGGAAGCGAATACGGGGCAGGGAGAGTGACAATGAGCAGTTCTTC
CDR3: CASRKRIRGRESDNEQFF
J: TRBJ2-1
size: many
D: .
V: TRBV2

DNA: TGTGCCAGCAGAAACAGCGGGAGTGGCGAGCAGTACTTC
CDR3: CASRNSGSGEQYF
J: TRBJ2-7
size: .
D: TRBD2
V: TRBV28

DNA: TGTGCTAGTGGTTTGGCCAGCGGGAGGGGAAATGAGCAGTTCTTC
CDR3: CASGLASGRGNEQFF
J: TRBJ2-1
size: few
D: TRBD2
V: TRBV12-5

DNA: TGCGCCAGCAGCTTATCTGGACAGGTGATCAATGAGCAGTTCTTC
CDR3: CASSLSGQVINEQFF
J: TRBJ2-1
size: many
D: TRBD1
V: TRBV5-1

DNA: TGTGCCAGCAGTTTAACAGCCCGGGAGACAGATACGCAGTATTTT
CDR3: CASSLTARETDTQYF
J: TRBJ2-3
size: few
D: .
V: TRBV28

DNA: TGCGCCAGCAGCCAAGAGGGCAGGTCCTACGAGCAGTACTTC
CDR3: CASSQEGRSYEQYF
J: TRBJ2-7
size: many
D: .
V: TRBV4-1

DNA: TGTGCCATTACGGACAGCCGTACCTACGAGCAGTACTTC
CDR3: CAITDSRTYEQYF
J: TRBJ2-7
size: many
D: .
V: TRBV28

DNA: TGTGCCAGCAGCAGCAGGCCAGATACGCAGTATTTT
CDR3: CASSSRPDTQYF
J: TRBJ2-3
size: .
D: .
V: TRBV5-6

DNA: TGTGCCATCAGCCTAGCGGGAGAAGGAGATACGCAGTATTTT
CDR3: CAISLAGEGDTQYF
J: TRBJ2-3
size: .
D: TRBD2
V: TRBV10-3

DNA: TGTGCCAGCAGCTTACATGGCGGGAGGGCCACAGATACGCAGTATTTT
CDR3: CASSLHGGRATDTQYF
J: TRBJ2-3
size: few
D: TRBD2
V: TRBV7-9

DNA: TGCAGTGCTAAACTCGGAGCTTACGAGCAGTACTTC
CDR3: CSAKLGAYEQYF
J: TRBJ2-7
size: many
D: .
V: TRBV20-1

DNA: TGTGCCAGCAGCCAGTCAGGACCTACCTACGAGCAGTACTTC
CDR3: CASSQSGPTYEQYF
J: TRBJ2-7
size: many
D: .
V: TRBV3-1

DNA: TGTGCCAGCAGCTTACGCTCAGGGAGGGCGACAGATACGCAGTATTTT
CDR3: CASSLRSGRATDTQYF
J: TRBJ2-3
size: many
D: TRBD2
V: TRBV7-2

DNA: TGTGCCAGCAGCCATGTTAGCGGGACAACCGGGGAGCTGTTTTTT
CDR3: CASSHVSGTTGELFF
J: TRBJ2-2
size: .
D: TRBD2
V: TRBV3-1

DNA: TGTGCCAGCAGCTTAAACGCGACAGTTAGCAATCAGCCCCAGCATTTT
CDR3: CASSLNATVSNQPQHF
J: TRBJ1-5
size: few
D: .
V: TRBV7-3

DNA: TGTGCCAGCAGCTTACAGTGGGCGGGTGTTAGAGGCGAGCAGTTCTTC
CDR3: CASSLQWAGVRGEQFF
J: TRBJ2-1
size: .
D: .
V: TRBV7-2

DNA: TGTGCCAGCAGTTTACAGGGACCCCTCGGGAATGAGCAGTTCTTC
CDR3: CASSLQGPLGNEQFF
J: TRBJ2-1
size: many
D: .
V: TRBV28

DNA: TGTGCCAGCAGCTTAATCACCGGGGAGCTGTTTTTT
CDR3: CASSLITGELFF
J: TRBJ2-2
size: many
D: .
V: TRBV11-3

DNA: TGCGCCACCGGGGGGCAGGGCGCTTTCTTT
CDR3: CATGGQGAFF
J: TRBJ1-1
size: few
D: .
V: TRBV10-2

DNA: TGTGCCAGCAGTTTCAATTACGAGCAGTACTTC
CDR3: CASSFNYEQYF
J: TRBJ2-7
size: .
D: .
V: TRBV28

DNA: TGTGCCAGCAGCTCGGGACTAGCGGTAGGGAATGAGCAGTTCTTC
CDR3: CASSSGLAVGNEQFF
J: TRBJ2-1
size: few
D: TRBD2
V: TRBV7-3

DNA: TGCGCCAGCAGCCAAGTAAGAGACTACTACAATGAGCAGTTCTTC
CDR3: CASSQVRDYYNEQFF
J: TRBJ2-1
size: many
D: .
V: TRBV4-1

DNA: TGTGCCAGCAGCTTAGTAAGCGGGGCAGGGACGGATGAAAAACTGTTTTTT
CDR3: CASSLVSGAGTDEKLFF
J: TRBJ1-4
size: .
D: .
V: TRBV11-2

DNA: TGTGCCAGCAGTTTGCCGGGGAACTACGAGCAGTACTTC
CDR3: CASSLPGNYEQYF
J: TRBJ2-7
size: many
D: .
V: TRBV28

DNA: TGCGCCAGCAGCTTGGCCGGACTCACTATAAATGAGCAGTTCTTC
CDR3: CASSLAGLTINEQFF
J: TRBJ2-1
size: many
D: .
V: TRBV5-1

DNA: TGTGCCAGCAGCCCCGGGAGGGGGACCCAGTACTTC
CDR3: CASSPGRGTQYF
J: TRBJ2-5
size: many
D: TRBD2
V: TRBV3-1